This TCR beta chain came from a study of shared clonotypes between healthy human individuals. CDR1 and CDR2 (germline): SNHLY, FYNNEI. The CDR3 length is 12 residues. Trimming removed 7 bases from V and 0 bases from J, with 7 bases in between. Healthy adults negative for HIV, lacking recent acute infections or vaccinations, served as donors. The assay was immunoSEQ multiplex PCR, and TCRdb's table has in-frame clones only and misses some. This table holds about half a million clones, roughly three quarters found once. Sample: PBMCs. The chain carries TRBV2 and TRBJ2-7, with D perhaps matching TRBD1 (5 bases). This sequence originates from a woman between 40 and 50 years old in good health. Some clones in this sample may be carry-over from other donors' samples. The CDR3 reads CASKTDSYEQYF. The CDR3 DNA is TGTGCCAGCAAGACAGACTCCTACGAGCAGTACTTC.